These T cell receptor beta chains were read from a single sample in a study of blood T cell repertoires in COVID-19. Sequencing was performed with immunoSEQ multiplex PCR; in TCRdb, only in-frame clones are kept and a portion is missing. Of roughly 170,000 clones listed, 70% to 90% are singletons. The sequenced sample consisted of peripheral blood. These receptors came from a man aged 40-50 years who had recovered from COVID-19. CDR3s include the opening cysteine and the closing phenylalanine or tryptophan. D genes are given only for firm matches. The size entry is marked missing in some rows and otherwise reads once, few, many or a size class.

CDR3 protein	CDR3 DNA	clone size	J gene	V gene	D gene
CASSPGTGGEKLFF	TGCGCCAGCAGCCCCGGGACAGGGGGGGAAAAACTGTTTTTT	NA	TRBJ1-4	TRBV5-1	TRBD1
CASSLVQSRDTQYF	TGTGCCAGCAGCTTAGTACAGAGCCGTGATACGCAGTATTTT	NA	TRBJ2-3	TRBV7-8	NA
CASSLVAGANTGELFF	TGTGCCAGCAGCTTAGTCGCGGGGGCGAACACCGGGGAGCTGTTTTTT	NA	TRBJ2-2	TRBV11-2	TRBD2
CASSLHLHPGNEQFF	TGTGCCAGCAGTCTACACCTCCACCCGGGGAATGAGCAGTTCTTC	NA	TRBJ2-1	TRBV27	NA
CASSFRGDVGETQYF	TGTGCCAGCAGCTTTCGCGGGGACGTGGGGGAGACCCAGTACTTC	NA	TRBJ2-5	TRBV7-2	NA
CASGGGTLNTEAFF	TGTGCCAGCGGGGGGGGGACGCTGAACACTGAAGCTTTCTTT	NA	TRBJ1-1	TRBV2	NA
CASSLEHAGGKLFF	TGCGCCAGCAGCTTGGAACACGCTGGAGGGAAACTGTTTTTT	NA	TRBJ1-4	TRBV5-1	NA
CASKNDGSNFLEQYF	TGTGCCAGCAAAAATGACGGGAGTAACTTTCTCGAGCAGTACTTC	few	TRBJ2-7	TRBV27	NA
CASSFLTTKPGELFF	TGTGCCAGCAGTTTCTTGACAACAAAACCCGGGGAGCTGTTTTTT	NA	TRBJ2-2	TRBV27	NA
CASSLVADSNQPQHF	TGTGCCAGCAGCTTGGTGGCAGATAGCAATCAGCCCCAGCATTTT	NA	TRBJ1-5	TRBV5-5	NA
CSASHRTAEAFF	TGCAGTGCTAGTCACCGGACAGCTGAAGCTTTCTTT	NA	TRBJ1-1	TRBV20-1	NA
CASSRNDRVLGNTIYF	TGTGCCAGCAGCCGGAACGACAGGGTCCTTGGAAACACCATATATTTT	NA	TRBJ1-3	TRBV4-2	TRBD1
CTSSHGLAGLYTGELFF	TGCACCAGCAGCCACGGACTAGCGGGATTGTACACCGGGGAGCTGTTTTTT	NA	TRBJ2-2	TRBV1	NA
CASSSYGTGNTGELFF	TGTGCCAGCAGTTCCTACGGGACAGGGAACACCGGGGAGCTGTTTTTT	NA	TRBJ2-2	TRBV27	TRBD1
CASIGLGGNAEAFF	TGTGCCAGCATAGGTTTAGGGGGCAATGCTGAAGCTTTCTTT	NA	TRBJ1-1	TRBV28	TRBD1
CASSLEVAGNTEAFF	TGTGCCAGCAGCTTAGAGGTGGCGGGAAACACTGAAGCTTTCTTT	NA	TRBJ1-1	TRBV11-2	NA
CASIYDPTANYGYTF	TGTGCCAGCATTTACGACCCGACAGCTAACTATGGCTACACCTTC	once	TRBJ1-2	TRBV6-5	NA
CASKRGQNSNQPQHF	TGTGCCAGCAAGAGGGGACAGAATAGCAATCAGCCCCAGCATTTT	NA	TRBJ1-5	TRBV6-5	TRBD1